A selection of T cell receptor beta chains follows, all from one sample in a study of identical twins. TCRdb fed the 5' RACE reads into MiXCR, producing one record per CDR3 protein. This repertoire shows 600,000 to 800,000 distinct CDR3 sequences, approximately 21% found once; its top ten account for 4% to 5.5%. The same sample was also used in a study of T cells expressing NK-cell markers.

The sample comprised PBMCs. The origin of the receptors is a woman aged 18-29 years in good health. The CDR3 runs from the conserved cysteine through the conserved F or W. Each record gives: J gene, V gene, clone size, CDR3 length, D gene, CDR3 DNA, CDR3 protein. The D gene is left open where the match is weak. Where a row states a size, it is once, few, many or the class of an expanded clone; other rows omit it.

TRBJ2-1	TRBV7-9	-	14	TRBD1	TGTGCCAGCAGCTCTGACAGGGGAGGCAATGAGCAGTTCTTC	CASSSDRGGNEQFF
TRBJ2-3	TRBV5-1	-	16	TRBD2	TGCGCCAGCAGCTTGGATGGGACTACCGAGCCAGATACGCAGTATTTT	CASSLDGTTEPDTQYF
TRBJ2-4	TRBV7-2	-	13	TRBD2	TGTGCCAGCAGCTTAGTTTCGCTAGCGGTTCAGTACTTC	CASSLVSLAVQYF
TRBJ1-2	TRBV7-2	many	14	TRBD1	TGTGCCAGCAGCTTAGTAGGACAGGGGGGTGGCTACACCTTC	CASSLVGQGGGYTF
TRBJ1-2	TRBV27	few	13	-	TGTGCCAGCAGTTTAGGTGCGGCCTATGGCTACACCTTC	CASSLGAAYGYTF
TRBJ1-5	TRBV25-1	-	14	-	TGTGCCAGCAGTGAGTCCGACCCCAATCAGCCCCAGCATTTT	CASSESDPNQPQHF
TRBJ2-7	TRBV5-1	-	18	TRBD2	TGCGCCAGCAGCTTCGGGACTAGCGGGAGGGCCTTTCTCTACGAGCAGTACTTC	CASSFGTSGRAFLYEQYF
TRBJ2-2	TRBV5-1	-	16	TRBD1	TGCGCCAGCAGCTTGGACGGACAGGGGGCCACCGGGGAGCTGTTTTTT	CASSLDGQGATGELFF
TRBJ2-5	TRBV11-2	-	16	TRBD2	TGTGCCAGCAGCCCCTGGACTAGCGGGAGGGAGGAGACCCAGTACTTC	CASSPWTSGREETQYF
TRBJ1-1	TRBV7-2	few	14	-	TGTGCCAGCAGCCCACGGACCGCGTACACTGAAGCTTTCTTT	CASSPRTAYTEAFF
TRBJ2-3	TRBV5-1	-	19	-	TGCGCCAGCAGCGGACACAGGGTTCGGAAAATCACAGGGACAGATACGCAGTATTTT	CASSGHRVRKITGTDTQYF
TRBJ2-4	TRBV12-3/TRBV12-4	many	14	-	TGTGCCAGCAGTCCGGGACGGTCGATAAACATTCAGTACTTC	CASSPGRSINIQYF
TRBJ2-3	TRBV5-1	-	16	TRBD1	TGCGCCAGCAGCATCGGGACAGGGTGGAGGACAGATACGCAGTATTTT	CASSIGTGWRTDTQYF
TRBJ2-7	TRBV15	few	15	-	TGTGCCACCAGCGGCTTTTCCGGGTCTCTGGGTCGGCAGTACTTC	CATSGFSGSLGRQYF
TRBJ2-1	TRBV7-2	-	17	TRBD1	TGTGCCAGCAGCTTATCAGAAAGGGACAGTCCTTGGGAAGATCAGTTCTTC	CASSLSERDSPWEDQFF
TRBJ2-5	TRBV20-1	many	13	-	TGCAGTGCTAGACAGGCCTTACAAGAGACCCAGTACTTC	CSARQALQETQYF
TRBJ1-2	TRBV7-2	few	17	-	TGTGCCAGCAGCTCGGGGGCAGGGCGGGGGGAGGACTATGGCTACACCTTC	CASSSGAGRGEDYGYTF
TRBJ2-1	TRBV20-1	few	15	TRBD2	TGCAGTGCTACCCGACTAGCGGGAGCCTACAATGAGCAGTTCTTC	CSATRLAGAYNEQFF
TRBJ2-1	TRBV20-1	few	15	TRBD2	TGCAGTGCTAGAGAGTCATCTAGCGGGAGGGCCCTGAGGTTCTTC	CSARESSSGRALRFF
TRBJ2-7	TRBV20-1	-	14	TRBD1	TGCAGTGCTAGAGATCGGACAGGGGGCTACGAGCAGTACTTC	CSARDRTGGYEQYF
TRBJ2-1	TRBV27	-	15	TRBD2	TGTGCCAGCGGATCCGGGGGACTAGCGGGCAATGAGCAGTTCTTC	CASGSGGLAGNEQFF
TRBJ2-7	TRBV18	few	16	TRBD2	TGTGCCAGCTCACCATCCGGGACTAGCGGGAGAGGCGAGCAGTACTTC	CASSPSGTSGRGEQYF
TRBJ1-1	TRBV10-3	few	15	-	TGTGCCATCAGTGAGAGGGACGGTTTGGGCACTGAAGCTTTCTTT	CAISERDGLGTEAFF
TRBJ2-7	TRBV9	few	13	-	TGTGCCAGCAGCGCGGACGGATCCCCCGAGCAGTACTTC	CASSADGSPEQYF
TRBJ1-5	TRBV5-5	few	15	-	TGTGCCAGCAGCTTGGGGGGTTCCCCCAATCAGCCCCAGCATTTT	CASSLGGSPNQPQHF
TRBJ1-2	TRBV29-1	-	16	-	TGCAGCGTCGGCACTTGGACAGCAGTCTCTAACTATGGCTACACCTTC	CSVGTWTAVSNYGYTF
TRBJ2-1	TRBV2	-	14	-	TGTGCCAGCATTCCGGACGGGGTTTTCAATGAGCAGTTCTTC	CASIPDGVFNEQFF
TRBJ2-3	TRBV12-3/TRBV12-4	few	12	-	TGTGCCAGCAGTTTTCCCAAGTATACGCAGTATTTT	CASSFPKYTQYF
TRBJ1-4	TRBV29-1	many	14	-	TGCAGCGTTGAAGAAGGGGGATTCGGTGAAAAACTGTTTTTT	CSVEEGGFGEKLFF
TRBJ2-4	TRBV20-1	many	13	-	TGCAGTGCTAGTAACAATGCCAAAAACATTCAGTACTTC	CSASNNAKNIQYF
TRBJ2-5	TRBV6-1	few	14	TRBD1	TGTGCCAGCGGGACAGATCACCCCCAAGAGACCCAGTACTTC	CASGTDHPQETQYF
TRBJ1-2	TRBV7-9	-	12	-	TGTGCCAGCAGCTTAGAGCTAGCGGGCTACACCTTC	CASSLELAGYTF
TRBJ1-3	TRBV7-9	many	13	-	TGTTCCAGCAGCTTATCTTCGGAGAACACCATATATTTT	CSSSLSSENTIYF
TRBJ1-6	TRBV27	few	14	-	TGTGCCAGCAGTTTAGTCAGGCCAAATTCACCCCTCCACTTT	CASSLVRPNSPLHF
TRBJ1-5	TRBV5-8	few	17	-	TGTGCCAGCAGCTTGTTAGTAAGGGGGGCTAGCAATCAGCCCCAGCATTTT	CASSLLVRGASNQPQHF
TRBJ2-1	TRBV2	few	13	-	TGTGCCAGCAGTGAGAATAGCCCTCATGAGCAGTTCTTC	CASSENSPHEQFF
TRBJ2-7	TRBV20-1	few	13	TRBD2	TGCAGTGCCCGACTAGCGGGGGGTACTGAGCAGTACTTC	CSARLAGGTEQYF
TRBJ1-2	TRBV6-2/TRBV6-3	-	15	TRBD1	TGTGCCAGCAGTCCCAAGGGACAGGGGGGCTATGGCTACACCTTC	CASSPKGQGGYGYTF
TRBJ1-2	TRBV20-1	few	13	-	TGCAGTGCTAGAGAAAGCGAAAACTATGGCTACACCTTC	CSARESENYGYTF
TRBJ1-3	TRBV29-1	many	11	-	TGCAGCGTTGAAAACGGAAACACCATATATTTT	CSVENGNTIYF
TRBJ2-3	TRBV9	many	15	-	TGTGCCAGCAGCGTAGCTTCGGCGGGCACAGATACGCAGTATTTT	CASSVASAGTDTQYF
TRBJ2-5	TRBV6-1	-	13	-	TGTGCCAAACTCTCCAGCAGGGAAGAGACCCAGTACTTC	CAKLSSREETQYF
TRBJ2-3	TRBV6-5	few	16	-	TGTGCCAGCAGTTACTCGATCCTAGGCAGCACAGATACGCAGTATTTT	CASSYSILGSTDTQYF
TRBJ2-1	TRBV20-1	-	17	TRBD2	TGCTGTGCTAGAGATCCCTTAGAGACTAGCGGGAGCGATGAGCAGTTCTTC	CCARDPLETSGSDEQFF
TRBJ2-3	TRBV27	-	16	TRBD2	TGTGCCAGCAGTGATCTAGCGGGTTTAGGGGCGGATACGCAGTATTTT	CASSDLAGLGADTQYF
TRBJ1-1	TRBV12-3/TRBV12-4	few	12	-	TGTGCAGCCATAAGAGGATTCACTGAAGCTTTCTTT	CAAIRGFTEAFF
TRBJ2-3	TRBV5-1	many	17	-	TGCGCCAGCAGCTTGTTAAGCGAGGGGAGACCCACAGATACGCAGTATTTT	CASSLLSEGRPTDTQYF
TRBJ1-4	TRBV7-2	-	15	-	TGTGCCAGCACCTCGCAGACAGGAACTAATGAAAAACTGTTTTTT	CASTSQTGTNEKLFF
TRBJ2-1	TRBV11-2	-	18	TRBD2	TGTGCCAGCAGCTTAGATCTTGGGACTAGCGGGAGGGACCTGGAGCAGTTCTTC	CASSLDLGTSGRDLEQFF
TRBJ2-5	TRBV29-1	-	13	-	TGCAGCGTTGAAGATACAGTGTGGGAGACCCAGTACTTC	CSVEDTVWETQYF
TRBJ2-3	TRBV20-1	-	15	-	TGCAGTGCGGCGCTAGCGCCGGAAGGCACAGATACGCAGTATTTT	CSAALAPEGTDTQYF
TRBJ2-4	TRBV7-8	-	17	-	TGTGCCAGCAGCTTAAGGCCGTCGGCCCTAGCCAAAAACATTCAGTACTTC	CASSLRPSALAKNIQYF
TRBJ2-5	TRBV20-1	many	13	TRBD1	TGCAGTGCTACGGACAGGCTCCAAGAGACCCAGTACTTC	CSATDRLQETQYF
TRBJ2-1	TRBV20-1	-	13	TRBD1	TGCAGTGCTAGAGAAAGGGGGCCTCATGAGCAGTTCTTC	CSARERGPHEQFF
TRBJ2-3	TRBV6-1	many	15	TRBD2	TGTGCCAGCAGTCTTAGCGGGGGGCTCACAGATACGCAGTATTTT	CASSLSGGLTDTQYF
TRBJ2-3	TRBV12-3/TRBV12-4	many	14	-	TGTGCCAGCAGTTCGTACTACAGCACAGATACGCAGTATTTT	CASSSYYSTDTQYF
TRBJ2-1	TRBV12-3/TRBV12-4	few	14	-	TGTGCCAGCAGTTTAATGCCCCCGGAGAATGAGCAGTTCTTC	CASSLMPPENEQFF
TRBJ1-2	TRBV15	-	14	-	TGTGCCACCAGCAGAGACGCAGGGGTCTATGGCTACACCTTC	CATSRDAGVYGYTF
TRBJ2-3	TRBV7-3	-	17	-	TGTGCCAGCAGCCCACCCCCGGGCGGAGACCGCACAGATACGCAGTATTTT	CASSPPPGGDRTDTQYF